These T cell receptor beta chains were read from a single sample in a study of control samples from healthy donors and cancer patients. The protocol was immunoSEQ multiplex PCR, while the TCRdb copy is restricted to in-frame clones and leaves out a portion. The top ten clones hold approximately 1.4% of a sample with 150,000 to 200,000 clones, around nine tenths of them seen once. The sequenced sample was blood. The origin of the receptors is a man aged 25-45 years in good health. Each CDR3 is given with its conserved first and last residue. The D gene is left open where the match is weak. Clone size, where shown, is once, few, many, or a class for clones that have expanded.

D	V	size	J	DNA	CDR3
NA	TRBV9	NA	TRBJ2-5	TGTGCCAGCAGCGTCGGGCAGGAGGGGACCCAGTACTTC	CASSVGQEGTQYF
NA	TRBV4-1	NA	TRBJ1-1	TGCGCCAGCAGCCAAGGGGCTGAAGCTTTCTTT	CASSQGAEAFF
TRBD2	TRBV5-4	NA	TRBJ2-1	TGTGCCAGCAGTCCCGGCATACTAGCGGGGGACAATGAGCAGTTCTTC	CASSPGILAGDNEQFF
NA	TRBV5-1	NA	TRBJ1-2	TGCGCCAGCAGCTTTGGAGAGGGCTACACCTTC	CASSFGEGYTF
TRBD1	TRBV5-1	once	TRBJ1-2	TGCGCCAGCAGCGGACAGGGAGGGGACTATGGCTACACCTTC	CASSGQGGDYGYTF
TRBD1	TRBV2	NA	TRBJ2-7	TGTGCCAGCGATCCGGGACAGGGGTACGAGCAGTACTTC	CASDPGQGYEQYF
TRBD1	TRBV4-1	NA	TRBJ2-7	TGCGCCAGCAGTGGGGACAGGGGAAAGTACGAGCAGTACTTC	CASSGDRGKYEQYF
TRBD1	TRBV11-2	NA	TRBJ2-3	TGTGCCAGCAGTTTCCTCCGGGACAGGGTCATAGATACGCAGTATTTT	CASSFLRDRVIDTQYF
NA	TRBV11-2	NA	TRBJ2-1	TGTGCCAGCAGCTTAGGGGAGAGGAGGAATGAGCAGTTCTTC	CASSLGERRNEQFF
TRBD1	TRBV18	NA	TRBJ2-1	TGTGCCAGCTCATCACAGGGGTACAATGAGCAGTTCTTC	CASSSQGYNEQFF
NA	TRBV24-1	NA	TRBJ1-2	TGTGCCACCAGTGATTCAGGGGAATATGGCTACACCTTC	CATSDSGEYGYTF
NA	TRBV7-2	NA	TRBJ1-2	TGTGCCACTTCTCGGGGGGTGTACTATGGCTACACCTTC	CATSRGVYYGYTF
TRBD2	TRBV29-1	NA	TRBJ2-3	TGCAGCGTTGAAAATTTGGGCCGGGGAGGGGATACGCAGTATTTT	CSVENLGRGGDTQYF
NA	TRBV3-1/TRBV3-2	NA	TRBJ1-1	TGTGCCAGCAGCCAGGGGACACCGAACACTGAAGCTTTCTTT	CASSQGTPNTEAFF
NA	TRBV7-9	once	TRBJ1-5	TGTGCCAGCAGCTTAAGTGAGTCCAATCAGCCCCAGCATTTT	CASSLSESNQPQHF
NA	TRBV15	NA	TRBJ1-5	TGTGCCACCAGCAGAGCGAGGGCAGAACTATGGGGCAATCAGCCCCAGCATTTT	CATSRARAELWGNQPQHF
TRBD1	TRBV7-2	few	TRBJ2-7	TGTGCCAGCAGCCCCAGTCCCGGGACAGGGGAGAACGAGCAGTACTTC	CASSPSPGTGENEQYF
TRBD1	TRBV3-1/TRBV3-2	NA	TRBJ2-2	TGTGCCAGCAGCCGTACAGGGGGCGGGGAGCTGTTTTTT	CASSRTGGGELFF
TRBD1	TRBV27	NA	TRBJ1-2	TGTGCCAGCAGTTCAACATACAGCGCGTACAGGGGTAATGGCTACACCTTC	CASSSTYSAYRGNGYTF